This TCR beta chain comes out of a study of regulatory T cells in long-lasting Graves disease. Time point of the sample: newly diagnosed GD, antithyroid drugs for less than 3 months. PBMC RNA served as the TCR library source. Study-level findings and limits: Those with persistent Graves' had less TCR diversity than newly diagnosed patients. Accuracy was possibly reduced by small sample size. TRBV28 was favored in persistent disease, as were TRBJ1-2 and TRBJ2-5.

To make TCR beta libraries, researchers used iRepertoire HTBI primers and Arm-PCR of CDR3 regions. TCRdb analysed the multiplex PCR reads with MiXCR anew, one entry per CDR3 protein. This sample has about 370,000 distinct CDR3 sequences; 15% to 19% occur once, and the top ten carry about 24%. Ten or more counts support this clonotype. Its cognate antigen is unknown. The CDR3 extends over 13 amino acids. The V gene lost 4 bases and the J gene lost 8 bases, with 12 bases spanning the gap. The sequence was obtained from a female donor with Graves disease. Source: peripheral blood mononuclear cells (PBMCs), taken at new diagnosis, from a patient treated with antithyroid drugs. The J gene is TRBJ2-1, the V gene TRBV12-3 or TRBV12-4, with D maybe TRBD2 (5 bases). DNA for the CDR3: TGTGCCAGCAGTTCACTAGACTCTCATGAGCAGTTCTTC. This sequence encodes CASSSLDSHEQFF.